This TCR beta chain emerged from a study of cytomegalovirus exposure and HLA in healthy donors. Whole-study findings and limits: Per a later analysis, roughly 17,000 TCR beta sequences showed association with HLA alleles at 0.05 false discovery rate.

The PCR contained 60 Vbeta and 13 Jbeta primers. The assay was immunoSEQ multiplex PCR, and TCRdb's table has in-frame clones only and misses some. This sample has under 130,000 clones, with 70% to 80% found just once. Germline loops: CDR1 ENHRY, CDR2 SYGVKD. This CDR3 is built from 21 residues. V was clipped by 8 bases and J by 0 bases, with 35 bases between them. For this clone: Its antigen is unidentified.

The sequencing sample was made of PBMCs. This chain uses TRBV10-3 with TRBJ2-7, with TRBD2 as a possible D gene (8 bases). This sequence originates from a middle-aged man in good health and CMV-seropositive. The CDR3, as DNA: TGTGCCATCGGACACGGACAGGAAGTTTTTATACTAGCGGAGCTCTCCTACGAGCAGTACTTC. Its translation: CAIGHGQEVFILAELSYEQYF.